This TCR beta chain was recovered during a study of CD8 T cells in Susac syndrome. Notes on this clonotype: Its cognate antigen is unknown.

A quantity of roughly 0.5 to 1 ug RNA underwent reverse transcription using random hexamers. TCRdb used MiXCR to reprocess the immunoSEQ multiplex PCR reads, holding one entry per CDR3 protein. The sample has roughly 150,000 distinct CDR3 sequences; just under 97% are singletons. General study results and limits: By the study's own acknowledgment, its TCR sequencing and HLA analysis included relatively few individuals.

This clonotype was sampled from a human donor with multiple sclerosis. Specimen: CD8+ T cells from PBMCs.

CDR3 region: CATSEGWGGQETQYF. The CDR3 bases are TGTGCCACCAGTGAGGGTTGGGGCGGACAAGAGACCCAGTACTTC. This sequence joins TRBV24-1 and TRBJ2-5; maybe TRBD1 (5 bases). Deletions cut 4 bases from V and 2 bases from J, with 13 bases between. There are 15 residues in the CDR3. Germline V gene sequence: CDR1 KGHDR, CDR2 SFDVKD.